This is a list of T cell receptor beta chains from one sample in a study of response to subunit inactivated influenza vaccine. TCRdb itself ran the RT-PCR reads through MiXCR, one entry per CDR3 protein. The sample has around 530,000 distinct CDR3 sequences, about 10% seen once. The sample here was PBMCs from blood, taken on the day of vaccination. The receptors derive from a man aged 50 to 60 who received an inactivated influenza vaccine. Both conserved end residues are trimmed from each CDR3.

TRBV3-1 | ASSQDRQIYNTGELF
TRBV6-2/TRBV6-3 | ASSYRVAGVEDEQY
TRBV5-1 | ASSLGQPGELF
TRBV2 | ASSSRQGPPYYGYT
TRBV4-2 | ASSQDRDTYNEQF
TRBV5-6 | ASSFYLNGGYT
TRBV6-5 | ASSYSRDQPQH
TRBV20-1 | SATARDTLHGTYEQY
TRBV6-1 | ASRMTGLNTDTQY
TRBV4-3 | ASSPAGGGFGTEAF
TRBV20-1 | SLPPGLAGGPAFQF
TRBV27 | ASSLSGLATYNEQF
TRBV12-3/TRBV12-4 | AFCKWEGTAALAKNIQY
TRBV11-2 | ASRPSGRAGDTQY
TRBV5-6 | ASSLGGLQPQH
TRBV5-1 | ASRSQGGNTEAF
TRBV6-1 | ASSRTPNTGELF
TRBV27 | ASSLSIYRGTEAF
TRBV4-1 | ASSQVSAGDRNTGELF
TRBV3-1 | ASSHGGPSNYGYT
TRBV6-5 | ASSYRLGLLSYEQY
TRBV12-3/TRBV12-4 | ASSHAPRSGVYTDTQY
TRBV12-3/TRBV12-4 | ASSSGLVTETQY
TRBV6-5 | ASSSSGTGSVELF
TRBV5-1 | ASSAKRQKNFYYEQY
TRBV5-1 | ASRVGSGLAGGRETQY
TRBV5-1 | ASSWGLTSGPINEQF
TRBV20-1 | SARDLAEQF
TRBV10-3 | AISRDRVSYEQY
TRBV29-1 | SVEESGGHGINTGELF
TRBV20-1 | SGTSGGYQETQY
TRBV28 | ASLGLKNIQY
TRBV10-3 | AISESPNYGYT
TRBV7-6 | ASSLAPVGTYEQY
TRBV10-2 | ASSEGGVGEAF
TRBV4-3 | ASSQRPITDTQY
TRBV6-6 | ATLPYSNQPQH
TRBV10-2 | ASSVGGRADTQY
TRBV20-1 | SAPQGNSNQPQH
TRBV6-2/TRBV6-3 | ASKLAGAYNEQF
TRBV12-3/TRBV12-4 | ASSLPLTGEETDTQY
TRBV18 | ASSPEGQVTGELF
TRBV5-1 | ASSSGTQNTEAF
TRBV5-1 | ASSLQGDGEQY
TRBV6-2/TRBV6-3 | ASSYFDRVHEQY
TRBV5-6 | ASSGAGVHTGELF
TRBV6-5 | ASSNRGFYSGANVLT
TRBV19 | ASSIQGWEPQH
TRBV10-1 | ASSSGNPTDTQY
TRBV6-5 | ASSYDRFAGELF
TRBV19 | ASSWAGTSGYNEQF
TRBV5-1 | ASSLAPAGGNNEQF
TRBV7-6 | ASSSNGGRNTGELF
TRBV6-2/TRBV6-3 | ASSPTAGRGQF
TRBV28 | ASSLDGLKVYGYT
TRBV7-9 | ASSYQTAPYEQY